Listed here is a single T cell receptor beta chain. Its antigen target is currently unknown. Germline is not matched at one junction end, which may reflect a read error. The data were taken from a study of CD8 T cells in Susac syndrome (dated by TCRdb to the late 2010s). For context, the study as a whole: Whether CD8+ T cell activation and differentiation in Susac syndrome was antigen driven was tested using repertoire sequencing.

Peripheral blood CD8+ and CD4+ T cells from healthy donors, Susac syndrome patients and multiple sclerosis patients were profiled by high-throughput TCR beta sequencing. Treatment-naive patients with stable or active relapsing-remitting disease fulfilling revised McDonald criteria were used as multiple sclerosis controls. Bulk CD8+ and CD4+ T cells were purified by magnetic negative isolation, while CD8+ TEMRA cells were enriched using FACS. Blood was drawn into EDTA tubes, processed within 24 hours, and PBMCs were isolated by density gradient centrifugation. PBMCs destined for TCR sequencing were cryopreserved in liquid nitrogen and later thawed in a 37 °C water bath. Purity of sorted or isolated CD4+, CD8+ and CD8+ TEMRA cells was at least 90%. What the work shows at the level of the full study, not this receptor alone: The TCR sequencing and HLA analysis was acknowledged to have included a relatively small number of individuals.

RNA was extracted with the RNeasy kit and about 0.45 to 1 ug was reverse transcribed using random hexamers. The immunoSEQ multiplex PCR assay, which covers 54 Vbeta and 13 Jbeta segments, was used to amplify TCR beta CDR3 regions. PCR amplification bias was corrected by using a synthetic template baseline for primer optimization and computational correction. The paper's data handling went like this. Reads were annotated to V, D and J genes per IMGT and analyzed with immunoSEQ Analyzer, keeping only productive sequences. To calculate clonality, Shannon entropy was normalized by log2 of the number of productive unique sequences and then subtracted from one. For each patient and control, public and private clones were evaluated within the 100 most prevalent clones. Clones were defined as Susac-specific when absent from the healthy and MS cohorts, from some 1,100 published viral clones and from other ImmuneACCESS disease sequences. The public reads were reprocessed in TCRdb via fastp at Q25 and MiXCR, keeping in-frame beta chains. When rows share a CDR3 protein, they turn into one entry using the most common DNA and genes. The V and J calls follow TCRdb's processing rather than the paper's. The sample data list roughly 200,000 distinct CDR3 sequences, and 95% of these were observed just once. The ten largest clonotypes hold 0.082% of the sample.

The CDR3 runs 13 residues from the cysteine to the phenylalanine. Only the CDR3 part of the read is kept: 39 bases, read in frame from the first base. CDR1 and CDR2, per the germline V gene, are LGHNA and YNFKEQ. The TCR originated in a human donor with multiple sclerosis. The receptor chain draws on TRBV4-2 and TRBJ1-5; a weak D assignment points to TRBD1 (5 bases agree). Material for sequencing was CD4+ T cells from PBMCs. The DNA sequence is given as TGTGCCAGCAGCCAAGATATCAGACAGCCCCAGCAATTT. This encodes CASSQDIRQPQQF.